This T cell receptor beta chain was captured in a study of T cell responses to AZD1222 COVID-19 vaccine. TCRdb keeps only in-frame clones here, not all; method: immunoSEQ multiplex PCR. In the table there are about 140,000 clones, 75% to 95% of which are singletons. This CDR3 is built from 15 residues. CDR1 and CDR2 from the germline V gene are SGHTA and FQGTGA. Trimming shortened V by 5 bases and J by 1 base, and 14 bases separated the two germline ends. The chain uses TRBV7-3 and TRBJ1-2; a weak D match, TRBD1 (6 bases). The specimen comprised peripheral blood, sampled 28 days after the second dose of the MenACWY control vaccine. This clonotype originated in an adult who received the MenACWY meningococcal vaccine as a control. CDR3 in amino acids: CASSPKGDFNYGYTF. For the CDR3, the DNA is TGTGCCAGCAGCCCAAAGGGGGATTTTAACTATGGCTACACCTTC.